These 23 T cell receptor beta chains were sequenced from one sample in a study of T cell repertoires in cytomegalovirus infection. TCRdb re-called the reads with MiXCR, one entry per CDR3 protein. The sample has 150,000 or so distinct CDR3 sequences, about 32% seen once. These receptors have no identified antigens. This specimen consisted of CD8+ T cells from cultured PBMCs, obtained from culture after CMV antigen stimulation. The receptors here all came from a human donor in good health (CMV status not recorded). Some clones in this sample may be carry-over from other donors' samples.

In its sample, this clonotype was seen many times. V usage is TRBV5-4 and J usage is TRBJ2-1; tentatively, D is TRBD2 (6 bases). V was trimmed by 6 bases and J by 7 bases, leaving 20 bases between them. This CDR3 is 15 amino acids long. Germline V gene data show CDR1 as SGHNT and CDR2 as YYREEE (reference sequence). The CDR3 DNA follows: TGTGCCAGCAACGTCGCGGGGAACCCCGTGAATGAGCAGTTCTTC. Amino acid sequence: CASNVAGNPVNEQFF.

J is TRBJ2-3 and V is TRBV7-9, with TRBD2 as a possible D gene (5 bases). Deletions cut 6 bases from V and 6 bases from J, with 10 bases between. This CDR3 has 12 amino acids. CDR1 and CDR2 (germline): SEHNR, FQNEAQ (reference sequence). DNA for the CDR3: TGTGCCAGCAGGTCAGCGGAGGATACGCAGTATTTT. Residues: CASRSAEDTQYF.

This clonotype was seen a handful of times. This rearrangement joins TRBV7-3 to TRBJ1-2; weak D call: TRBD1 (5 bases). The V gene lost 1 base and the J gene lost 4 bases, with 19 bases spanning the gap. Germline loops: CDR1 SGHTA, CDR2 FQGTGA. This CDR3 spans 17 amino acids. The CDR3 sequence: CASSLNRDASGLYGYTF. The CDR3 region has the DNA TGTGCCAGCAGCTTAAACCGGGACGCCTCCGGCCTCTATGGCTACACCTTC.

This clonotype was found a few times. This chain joins TRBV27 and TRBJ2-3; a possible D gene is TRBD1 (6 bases). The CDR3 extends over 14 amino acids. V was shortened by 10 bases and J by 1 base, with 15 bases between the two germline ends. Germline V gene data show CDR1 as MNHEY and CDR2 as SMNVEV (reference sequence). The CDR3 coding sequence is TGTGCCACCATACGGGCAGGGGGCACAGATACGCAGTATTTT. This encodes CATIRAGGTDTQYF.

This clonotype was recorded a few times. The chain recombines TRBV12-3 or TRBV12-4 with TRBJ1-5, with a tentative D call TRBD1 (6 bases). The CDR3 length is 14 residues. Trimming left V 3 bases short and J 6 bases short, with 12 bases between. Here the CDR3 reads CASSFLGAFQPQHF. The CDR3 DNA is TGTGCCAGCAGTTTTTTGGGGGCGTTTCAGCCCCAGCATTTT.

Worth noting for this clonotype: One end of the junction does not line up with germline, which may come from a read error. The rearrangement joins TRBV2 to TRBJ2-7, with 7 positions matching TRBD1. Looked up from germline, CDR1 is SNHLY and CDR2 is FYNNEI. CDR3 length: 17 amino acids. CDR3 region: CASNFRYPGTVPYEQHF. The CDR3 region has the DNA TGTGCCAGCAATTTCCGTTATCCCGGGACAGTACCCTACGAGCAGCACTTC.

This clonotype was detected ten times or more. This chain joins TRBV29-1 and TRBJ1-2, with D maybe TRBD1 (5 bases). Germline CDR1 reads SQVTM; CDR2 reads ANQGSEA. The ends were cut back, 4 bases at V and 8 bases at J, with 11 bases in the middle. This CDR3 has 11 amino acids. This chain's CDR3 is CSVAEGMGYTF. The CDR3 coding sequence is TGCAGCGTTGCCGAGGGGATGGGCTACACCTTC.

The gene calls are TRBV6-6 and TRBJ2-1; 10 bases agree with TRBD1. The CDR3 contains 14 residues. Germline assignment: CDR1 MNHNY and CDR2 SVGAGI (reference sequence). V lost 5 bases, J lost 3 bases, and 1 base stayed unmatched. CDR3 amino acids: CASSGDRGYNEQFF. In DNA, the CDR3 is TGTGCCAGCAGTGGGGACAGGGGCTACAATGAGCAGTTCTTC.

The chain carries TRBV10-2 and TRBJ1-1; the D is unclear. Looked up from germline, CDR1 is WSHSY and CDR2 is SAAADI. The V end was cut by 1 base, the J end by 6 bases, with 9 bases between. This CDR3 comprises 13 residues. Written as DNA, the CDR3 is TGCGCCAGCAGTGAGTTGCCCCAACCTGAAGCTTTCTTT. Amino acid sequence: CASSELPQPEAFF.

This clonotype occurred a few times. The chain links TRBV7-6 to TRBJ2-1, with a possible D match to TRBD2 (6 bases). Germline V gene data show CDR1 as SGHVS and CDR2 as FNYEAQ. CDR3 size: 17 residues. V gave up 5 bases and J gave up 0 bases, with 17 bases separating them. CDR3 in amino acids: CASSPRSGEYSYNEQFF. CDR3 nucleotide sequence: TGTGCCAGCAGCCCCCGGTCGGGGGAATACTCCTACAATGAGCAGTTCTTC.

This chain joins TRBV4-2 and TRBJ2-5; D remains unclear. Germline CDR1 LGHNA, CDR2 YNFKEQ. V lost 4 bases and J lost 5, with 14 bases in between. The CDR3 totals 14 residues. CDR3 DNA sequence: TGTGCCAGCAGCCCAAAAGCCGGCGAGGAGACCCAGTACTTC. Protein: CASSPKAGEETQYF.

The chain carries TRBV7-8 and TRBJ2-2; D is unclear. In germline, CDR1 is SGHVS, CDR2 FQNEAQ. The ends were cut back, 5 bases at V and 4 bases at J, with 11 bases in the middle. The CDR3 runs to 14 residues. The CDR3 loop reads CASSPLLGTGELFF. In DNA form, the CDR3 reads TGTGCCAGCAGCCCCCTCCTGGGCACCGGGGAGCTGTTTTTT.

V and J are TRBV6-5 and TRBJ2-1, with a possible D match to TRBD2 (6 bases). CDR3 length: 15 amino acids. Trimming removed 7 bases at V and 4 bases at J, with 17 bases between. CDR1 is MNHEY, CDR2 SVGAGI, per germline. CDR3 region: CASNLDGAGYNEQFF. The CDR3 nucleotides are TGTGCCAGCAATCTTGACGGTGCGGGGTACAATGAGCAGTTCTTC.

This clonotype was observed at least ten times. The rearrangement joins TRBV6-5 to TRBJ2-5; no definite D call. This CDR3 contains 14 residues. V was shortened by 1 base and J by 1 base, with 7 bases between the two germline ends. The germline CDR1 and CDR2 sequences are MNHEY and SVGAGI. The CDR3 sequence is CASSYYIGQETQYF. The DNA of the CDR3 is TGTGCCAGCAGTTACTATATTGGCCAAGAGACCCAGTACTTC.

This clonotype was observed a few times. This rearrangement joins TRBV4-1 to TRBJ2-7, with a tentative D call TRBD2 (5 bases). This CDR3 comprises 13 residues. V lost 4 bases, J lost 3 bases, and 10 bases lay in between. Germline V lookup: CDR1 MGHRA, CDR2 YSYEKL. For the CDR3, the DNA is TGCGCCAGCAGCCCGGACTTACTCTACGAGCAGTACTTC. Its protein is CASSPDLLYEQYF.

This chain links TRBV9 with TRBJ1-1; D is unclear. The V gene lost 0 bases and the J gene lost 0 bases, with 9 bases spanning the gap. CDR3 length equals 15 residues. Germline CDR1 and CDR2: SGDLS and YYNGEE. CDR3: CASSVEIGMNTEAFF. Here the CDR3 DNA reads TGTGCCAGCAGCGTAGAAATCGGTATGAACACTGAAGCTTTCTTT.

J is TRBJ2-5 and V is TRBV7-6, with D possibly TRBD1 on 5 matching bases. V dropped 3 bases and J dropped 1 base, with 12 bases sitting between them. The CDR3 length is 15 residues. Germline V gene sequence: CDR1 SGHVS, CDR2 FNYEAQ. The CDR3 DNA sequence: TGTGCCAGCAGCTTCGGGCAGGGAAGCCAAGAGACCCAGTACTTC. It translates to CASSFGQGSQETQYF. The variable domain in full, completed from reference TRBV7-6 and TRBJ2-5, reads GAGVSQSPRYKVTKRGQDVALRCDPISGHVSLYWYRQALGQGPEFLTYFNYEAQQDKSGLPNDRFSAERPEGSISTLTIQRTEQRDSAMYRCASSFGQGSQETQYFGPGTRLLVL.

The genes are TRBV7-6 and TRBJ1-1; tentatively, D is TRBD1 (5 bases). The CDR3 spans 14 residues. With 5 bases removed from V and 5 bases from J, the gap between germline ends came to 15 bases. Per the germline V gene, CDR1 is SGHVS and CDR2 is FNYEAQ. This CDR3 is CASSTAQGETEAFF. As DNA, the CDR3 is TGTGCCAGCAGCACGGCCCAGGGTGAAACTGAAGCTTTCTTT.

This clonotype was found a few times. V and J are TRBV12-3 or TRBV12-4 and TRBJ2-3, with 7 bases fitting TRBD1. The CDR3 sequence is 14 residues long. After removal of 5 bases from V and 6 bases from J, the junction contained 8 bases not matched to a gene. The CDR3: CASSLTTGADTQYF. In DNA form, the CDR3 reads TGTGCCAGCAGTCTAACTACAGGGGCCGATACGCAGTATTTT.

This clonotype was observed a few times. This chain links TRBV7-9 with TRBJ2-7, with TRBD2 identical over 7 bases. The CDR3 length is 16 residues. With 5 bases clipped from V and 1 base from J, the junction kept 11 bases outside the gene matches. CDR1 is SEHNR, CDR2 FQNEAQ, per germline (reference sequence). DNA of the CDR3: TGTGCCAGCAGCGCAAAAGCGGGACTCTATTCCTACGAGCAGTACTTC. Translating gives CASSAKAGLYSYEQYF. Together with reference TRBV7-9 and TRBJ2-7, the CDR3 gives the full variable domain: DTGVSQNPRHKITKRGQNVTFRCDPISEHNRLYWYRQTLGQGPEFLTYFQNEAQLEKSRLLSDRFSAERPKGSFSTLEIQRTEQGDSAMYLCASSAKAGLYSYEQYFGPGTRLTVT.

This clonotype came up many times. DNA for the CDR3: TGTGCCAGCAGCTTAGCGCCGGGCAGCCAGACCCAGTACTTC. Translated, it gives CASSLAPGSQTQYF. The rearrangement joins TRBV7-6 to TRBJ2-5; D remains unclear. The CDR3 sequence is 14 residues long. CDR1 is SGHVS and CDR2 is FNYEAQ in the germline V gene. V gave up 0 bases and J gave up 6 bases, with 11 bases separating them. The variable domain in full, with the rest retrieved from reference TRBV7-6 and TRBJ2-5, is GAGVSQSPRYKVTKRGQDVALRCDPISGHVSLYWYRQALGQGPEFLTYFNYEAQQDKSGLPNDRFSAERPEGSISTLTIQRTEQRDSAMYRCASSLAPGSQTQYFGPGTRLLVL.

Comment on this clonotype: A much larger clone differs from this one at a single base, so this may be a read error. The chain has TRBV2 and TRBJ1-1; D not certain. Germline lookup yields CDR1 SNHLY and CDR2 FYNNEI. This CDR3 contains 13 residues. The ends were cut back, 6 bases at V and 1 base at J, with 9 bases in the middle. The CDR3 DNA sequence: TGTGCCAGCAGCCTCAGGAAGAACACTGAAGCTTTCTTT. It translates to CASSLRKNTEAFF.

This clonotype was detected only a few times. The chain links TRBV14 to TRBJ2-6; possibly TRBD1 for D (6 bases). Trimming shortened V by 5 bases and J by 2 bases, and 22 bases separated the two germline ends. This CDR3 comprises 19 residues. The germline V gene has CDR1 SGHDN and CDR2 FVKESK. CDR3 sequence reads: CASSWSPGQVLTGANVLTF. The CDR3 DNA reads TGTGCCAGCAGCTGGAGCCCGGGACAAGTTTTAACTGGGGCCAACGTCCTGACTTTC.